The clone carrying this T cell receptor (beta chain) was detected only once. Each donor was nominally healthy when sampled (though unrecorded immune exposures were likely). The entry originates in a study of cytomegalovirus exposure and HLA in healthy donors. The PCR contained 60 Vbeta and 13 Jbeta primers. The protocol was immunoSEQ multiplex PCR, while the TCRdb copy is restricted to in-frame clones and leaves out a portion. Of 100,000 to 150,000 clones listed, 77% are singletons. Trimming shortened V by 8 bases and J by 2 bases, and 13 bases separated the two germline ends. The CDR3 length is 13 residues. CDR1 is ENHRY and CDR2 is SYGVKD in the germline V gene.

Sequencing was done on a sample of PBMCs. This receptor was identified in a male donor in good health and CMV-seropositive. This sequence joins TRBV10-3 and TRBJ2-7, with D possibly TRBD1 on 6 matching bases. CDR3 protein: CAIYRQETYEQYF. The CDR3 nucleotides are TGTGCCATCTATCGACAGGAAACCTACGAGCAGTACTTC.